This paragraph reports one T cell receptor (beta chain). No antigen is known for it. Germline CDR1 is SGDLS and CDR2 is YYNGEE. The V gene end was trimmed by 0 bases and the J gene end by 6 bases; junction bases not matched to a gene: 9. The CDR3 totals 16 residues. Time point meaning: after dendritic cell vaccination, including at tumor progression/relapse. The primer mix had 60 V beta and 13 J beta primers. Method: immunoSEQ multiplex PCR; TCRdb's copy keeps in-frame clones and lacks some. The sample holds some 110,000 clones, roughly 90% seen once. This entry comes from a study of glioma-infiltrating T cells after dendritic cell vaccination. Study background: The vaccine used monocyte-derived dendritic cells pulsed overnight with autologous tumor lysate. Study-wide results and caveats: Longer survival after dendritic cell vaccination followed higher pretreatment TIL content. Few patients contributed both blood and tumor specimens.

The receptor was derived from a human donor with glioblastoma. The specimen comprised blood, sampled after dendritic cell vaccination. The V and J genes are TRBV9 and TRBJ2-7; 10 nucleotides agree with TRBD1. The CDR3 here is CASSVDRTGGRSEQYF. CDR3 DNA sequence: TGTGCCAGCAGCGTAGATCGGACAGGGGGTAGGAGCGAGCAGTACTTC.